The clone carrying this T cell receptor beta chain has a handful of counts. The germline CDR1 and CDR2 sequences are MNHNS and SASEGT. Trimming removed 4 bases from V and 3 bases from J; junction bases left unmatched: 1. The CDR3 extends over 13 amino acids. The data were taken from a study of blood T cells in healthy people across ages. A sample-barcoded 5' primer and a J-beta primer mix were used in a second PCR of about 6 to 12 cycles. TCRdb used MiXCR to reprocess the 5' RACE reads, holding one entry per CDR3 protein. Of about 1 million distinct CDR3 sequences detected, 35% to 55% appear once; the ten largest clones hold over 15%.

This receptor was identified in a woman in her fifties or sixties in good health. This sequence joins TRBV6-1 and TRBJ2-7, with 9 bases lining up with TRBD2. The specimen was blood. CDR3 region: CASSGLAVYEQYF. CDR3 DNA: TGTGCCAGCAGTGGACTAGCGGTCTACGAGCAGTACTTC.